The 15 T cell receptor beta chains in this list originate from one sample, sequenced in a study of identical twins. TCRdb redid the calling of the 5' RACE reads with MiXCR, one entry per CDR3 protein. The sample holds around 480,000 distinct CDR3 sequences, 14% seen once. The same data also went into a second study, on yellow fever vaccine responses in identical twins.

Sequencing was carried out using CD4+ T cells sorted from blood. These receptors originate from a young woman in good health.

This clonotype was seen a handful of times. V gene TRBV29-1 combines with J gene TRBJ2-2; a possible D gene is TRBD1 (5 bases). Trimming removed 5 bases at V and 0 bases at J, with 13 bases between. Germline lookup yields CDR1 SQVTM and CDR2 ANQGSEA. The CDR3 spans 15 residues. Here the CDR3 reads CSVPQGFANTGELFF. CDR3 in DNA: TGCAGCGTTCCCCAGGGTTTCGCGAACACCGGGGAGCTGTTTTTT.

This chain connects TRBV27 to TRBJ1-2, with no clear D. The CDR3 extends over 13 amino acids. The germline V gene encodes CDR1 MNHEY and CDR2 SMNVEV (reference sequence). The V and J ends lost 5 bases and 8 bases respectively, with 15 bases between them. Here the CDR3 reads CASSRLWLGGYTF. The CDR3 DNA reads TGTGCCAGCAGTCGTCTTTGGCTGGGAGGCTACACCTTC.

This clonotype was seen ten or more times. The gene calls are TRBV5-1 and TRBJ1-2; no definite D call. Trimming removed 4 bases at V and 4 bases at J, with 14 bases between. The germline gives CDR1 SGHRS, CDR2 YFSETQ. The CDR3 sequence is 14 residues long. CDR3 coding DNA: TGCGCCAGCAGCCGATCGACGGATAGCTATGGCTACACCTTC. Protein product: CASSRSTDSYGYTF.

V and J are TRBV7-2 and TRBJ2-2; no reliable D call. Germline CDR1 SGHTA, CDR2 FQGNSA. The CDR3 has 13 amino acids. V was cut by 5 bases and J by 9 bases, with 13 bases left in between. The CDR3: CASSLSKTRELFF. The DNA of the CDR3 is TGTGCCAGCAGCCTCAGTAAGACCCGGGAGCTGTTTTTT.

This clonotype occurred a few times. The rearrangement joins TRBV5-1 to TRBJ2-1, with a possible D match to TRBD2 (7 bases). With 0 bases removed from V and 9 bases from J, the gap between germline ends came to 10 bases. Germline V CDR1 and CDR2: SGHRS, YFSETQ. The CDR3 is 13 amino acids. CDR3 in amino acids: CASSLGGGAEQFF. In nucleotides, the CDR3 is TGCGCCAGCAGCTTGGGCGGGGGCGCTGAGCAGTTCTTC.

The V and J genes are TRBV9 and TRBJ2-7, with D perhaps being TRBD1 or TRBD2 (5 bases each). Trimming shortened V by 0 bases and J by 6 bases, and 19 bases separated the two germline ends. CDR3 length: 16 amino acids. Germline CDR1 and CDR2: SGDLS and YYNGEE. CDR3 bases: TGTGCCAGCAGCGTAGGTAGAGGGACGCAGTCGTCCGAGCAGTACTTC. Translation gives CASSVGRGTQSSEQYF. The full variable domain, completed using reference TRBV9 and TRBJ2-7, is DSGVTQTPKHLITATGQRVTLRCSPRSGDLSVYWYQQSLDQGLQFLIQYYNGEERAKGNILERFSAQQFPDLHSELNLSSLELGDSALYFCASSVGRGTQSSEQYFGPGTRLTVT.

CDR3: CASSLTGGLDQPQHF. DNA of the CDR3: TGCGCCAGCAGCTTGACAGGGGGGCTTGATCAGCCCCAGCATTTT. The chain links TRBV5-1 to TRBJ1-5; 8 bases align to TRBD1. V was clipped by 1 base and J by 5 bases; unmatched bases: 5. The CDR3 is made up of 15 amino acids. Per the germline V gene, CDR1 is SGHRS and CDR2 is YFSETQ.

This clonotype has just a few counts. The chain is built from TRBV5-1 and TRBJ1-2; D call uncertain. CDR1 and CDR2 (germline): SGHRS, YFSETQ. This CDR3 has 12 residues. The V end lost 0 bases, the J end lost 6 bases, and 6 bases lay between the germline ends. The CDR3 region has the DNA TGCGCCAGCAGCTTGGACGGCAATGGCTACACCTTC. Its translation: CASSLDGNGYTF.

The rearrangement uses TRBV12-3 or TRBV12-4 and TRBJ2-1; no reliable D call. V was shortened by 10 bases and J by 7 bases, with 14 bases between the two germline ends. The CDR3 covers 12 residues. CDR3 protein: CATESVPNEQFF. The CDR3 region has the DNA TGTGCCACCGAAAGCGTCCCGAATGAGCAGTTCTTC.

The rearrangement uses TRBV12-5 and TRBJ2-7; 8 bases map to TRBD1. Trimming took 7 bases from V and 0 from J; bases not matched to a gene: 5. CDR3 length: 14 amino acids. Germline CDR1 LGHNT, CDR2 FRNRAP. The chain's CDR3 is CASATGTGSYEQYF. The CDR3 DNA sequence: TGTGCTAGTGCAACCGGGACAGGCTCCTACGAGCAGTACTTC.

This clonotype was found many times. This sequence joins TRBV11-2 and TRBJ2-1; D is uncertain. The germline V gene encodes CDR1 SGHAT and CDR2 FQNNGV. The CDR3 sequence is 14 residues long. With 0 bases removed from V and 7 bases from J, the gap between germline ends came to 10 bases. The CDR3 region is CASSLDLTANEQFF. DNA of the CDR3: TGTGCCAGCAGCTTAGATCTTACGGCGAATGAGCAGTTCTTC.

The genes are TRBV7-9 and TRBJ2-7; TRBD2 agrees at 12 bases. With 6 bases clipped from V and 3 bases from J, the junction kept 0 bases outside the gene matches. This CDR3 spans 13 amino acids. CDR1 is SEHNR, CDR2 FQNEAQ, per germline (reference sequence). The CDR3 nucleotides are TGTGCCAGCAGGACTAGCGGGGGCTACGAGCAGTACTTC. As protein: CASRTSGGYEQYF.

This clonotype has ten or more counts. This chain connects TRBV10-3 to TRBJ2-5; TRBD1 or TRBD2 may be the D gene (5 bases each). V was cut by 3 bases and J by 4 bases, with 15 bases left in between. The germline V gene encodes CDR1 ENHRY and CDR2 SYGVKD. This CDR3 contains 15 residues. The CDR3 DNA sequence: TGTGCCATCAGTGAAAGGGGAGAGACCGTAGAGACCCAGTACTTC. It specifies CAISERGETVETQYF.

The chain joins TRBV14 to TRBJ2-2; TRBD2 matches at 9 bases. In germline, CDR1 is SGHDN, CDR2 FVKESK. The CDR3 is made up of 16 amino acids. V dropped 5 bases and J dropped 7; count of bases not matched to a gene: 11. The CDR3 loop is CASSVLPSGAGGELFF. The CDR3 DNA sequence: TGTGCCAGCAGCGTCTTGCCTAGCGGGGCCGGCGGGGAGCTGTTTTTT.

The chain is built from TRBV15 and TRBJ2-3, with D perhaps assigned TRBD1 or TRBD2 (5 bases each). Trimming left V 0 bases short and J 0 bases short, with 13 bases between. CDR3 length: 17 residues. Germline V lookup: CDR1 LNHNV, CDR2 YYDKDF (reference sequence). The CDR3 region is CATSRDFKRGSTDTQYF. CDR3 nucleotide sequence: TGTGCCACCAGCAGAGATTTCAAACGGGGCAGCACAGATACGCAGTATTTT.